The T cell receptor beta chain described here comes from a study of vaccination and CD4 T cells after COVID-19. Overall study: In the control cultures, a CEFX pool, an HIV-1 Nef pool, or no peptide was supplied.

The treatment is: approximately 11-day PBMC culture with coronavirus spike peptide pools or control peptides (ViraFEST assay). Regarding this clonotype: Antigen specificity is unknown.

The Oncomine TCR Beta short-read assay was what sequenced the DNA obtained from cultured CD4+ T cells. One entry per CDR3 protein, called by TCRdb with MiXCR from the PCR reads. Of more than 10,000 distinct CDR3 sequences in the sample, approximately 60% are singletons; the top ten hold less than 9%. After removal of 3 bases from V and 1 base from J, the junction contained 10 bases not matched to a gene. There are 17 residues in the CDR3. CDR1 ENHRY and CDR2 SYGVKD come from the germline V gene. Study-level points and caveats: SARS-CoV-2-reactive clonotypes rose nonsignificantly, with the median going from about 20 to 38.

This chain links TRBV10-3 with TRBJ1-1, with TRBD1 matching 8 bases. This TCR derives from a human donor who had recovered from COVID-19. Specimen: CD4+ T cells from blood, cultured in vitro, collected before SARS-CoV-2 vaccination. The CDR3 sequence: CAISEPYGQGQNTEAFF. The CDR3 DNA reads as TGTGCCATCAGTGAACCGTACGGACAGGGACAGAACACTGAAGCTTTCTTT.